This T cell receptor (beta chain) is drawn from a study of T cells in Graves' hyperthyroidism and ophthalmopathy. Per germline, CDR1 LGHDT and CDR2 YNNKEL (reference sequence). The CDR3 runs to 13 residues. Between the trimmed V and J ends, which lost 0 bases and 4 bases, there was a span of 6 bases. The investigators amplified TCR beta CDR3 regions from RNA transcripts. The HTBI set primed first-round TCR CDR3 RT-PCR. TCRdb re-called the multiplex PCR reads through MiXCR, storing one row per CDR3 protein. Of a few hundred thousand distinct CDR3 sequences listed, 15% to 19% are singletons. This clonotype was seen many times. Its antigen is not known. Findings and limits, study-wide: Ophthalmopathy onset followed model prediction by a median approximately 6.2 months. Appearing also in blood were most of the thyroid clonotypes expanded above 0.001.

Clinical symptoms, serum thyroxine, TRAb, thyroid ultrasound and orbital computed tomography informed diagnoses. Specimen: blood. The J gene is TRBJ1-2, the V gene TRBV3-1; D gene uncertain. The TCR was taken from a woman aged 25 to 39 with Graves' hyperthyroidism. The CDR3, as DNA: TGTGCCAGCAGCCAAGATACTGCCTATGGCTACACCTTC. Translated: CASSQDTAYGYTF.